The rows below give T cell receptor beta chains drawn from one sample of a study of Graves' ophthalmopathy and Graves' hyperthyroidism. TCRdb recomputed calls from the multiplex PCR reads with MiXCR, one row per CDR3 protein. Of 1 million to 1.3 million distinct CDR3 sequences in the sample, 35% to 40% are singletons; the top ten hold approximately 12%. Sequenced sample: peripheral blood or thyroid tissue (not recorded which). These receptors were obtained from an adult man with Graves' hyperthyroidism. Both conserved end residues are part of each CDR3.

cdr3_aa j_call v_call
CASSSSLETQYF TRBJ2-5 TRBV5-6
CASRLSGGPNYGYTF TRBJ1-2 TRBV12-3/TRBV12-4
CASSLVLGMEGRYTF TRBJ1-2 TRBV5-5
CATSQADGDYGYTF TRBJ1-2 TRBV25-1
CATSSFGWGRETQYF TRBJ2-5 TRBV24-1
CASSLGTEHNSPLHF TRBJ1-6 TRBV11-2
CAIRDRNEKLFF TRBJ1-4 TRBV10-3
CASSLYRDNTGELFF TRBJ2-2 TRBV7-9
CASSDRAKTEAFF TRBJ1-1 TRBV2
CAISEPNSPLHF TRBJ1-6 TRBV10-3
CSARDLRTSGQETQYF TRBJ2-5 TRBV20-1
CASSPARGGLTEAFF TRBJ1-1 TRBV27
CASSLGQGIVYSPLHF TRBJ1-6 TRBV6-6
CASRFHLQGNYGYTF TRBJ1-2 TRBV5-1
CASSPFRYEQYF TRBJ2-7 TRBV6-4
CASSFYLAGGGEQYF TRBJ2-7 TRBV28
CASSVGGNTIYF TRBJ1-3 TRBV9
CASSLAGTNTEAFF TRBJ1-1 TRBV12-3/TRBV12-4
CSATRVGKFTGELFF TRBJ2-2 TRBV20-1
CAINAGQGWSF TRBJ1-1 TRBV10-3
CASSSGSETQYF TRBJ2-5 TRBV13
CSASGGNTGYTF TRBJ1-2 TRBV29-1
CASSLLRSSTDTQYF TRBJ2-3 TRBV7-6
CASSQDPTGGLSGAEAFF TRBJ1-1 TRBV7-2
CASTGRGAWTGELFF TRBJ2-2 TRBV19
CASSLGGTGTRGYEQYF TRBJ2-7 TRBV7-6
CSVSGLAANEKLFF TRBJ1-4 TRBV29-1
CDRSSYEQYF TRBJ2-7 TRBV14
CASTRDTRRGANVLTF TRBJ2-6 TRBV28
CASSEPDRLYGYTF TRBJ1-2 TRBV10-2
CASSSYIGTPNEQYF TRBJ2-7 TRBV7-9
CASRRVLGADQPQHF TRBJ1-5 TRBV6-5
CASKDPGAEAFF TRBJ1-1 TRBV19
CASSRGTAQETQYF TRBJ2-5 TRBV12-3/TRBV12-4
CASSATTYEQYF TRBJ2-7 TRBV28
CASSASLGLAGLETQYF TRBJ2-5 TRBV25-1
CSVEEAPYNEQFF TRBJ2-1 TRBV29-1
CASSLAQGSGANVLTF TRBJ2-6 TRBV5-1
CASSDFGTASF TRBJ1-2 TRBV2
CASSDLLGNGGSPLHF TRBJ1-6 TRBV11-2
CAVLQGAYYGYTF TRBJ1-2 TRBV30
CASSVDGVTEETQYF TRBJ2-5 TRBV9
CSLGVTFSSNTEAFF TRBJ1-1 TRBV29-1
CASSSPSRTNYEQYF TRBJ2-7 TRBV11-2
CSPQGNYGYTF TRBJ1-2 TRBV29-1
CATSREQGAVGKLFF TRBJ1-4 TRBV15
CASSGTSGFYEQYF TRBJ2-7 TRBV10-2
CASSLAGGTRAEAFF TRBJ1-1 TRBV7-8
CASKRVLGGAVTEAFF TRBJ1-1 TRBV7-9